Detailed here is one T cell receptor (beta chain). Per sample, at least 5 micrograms of total RNA were extracted. V lost 5 bases, J lost 1 base, and 8 bases stayed unmatched. CDR1 is MNHEY, CDR2 SMNVEV, per germline (reference sequence). The CDR3 runs to 16 residues. This entry comes from a study of blood T cells in healthy people across ages. For the second PCR, which ran for about 6 to 11 cycles, a sample-barcoded 5' primer and a J-beta primer mix were used. TCRdb reprocessed the 5' RACE reads via MiXCR and lists one record per CDR3 protein. The table records about 1.8 million distinct CDR3 sequences, around half of them present only once.

Sequencing used blood. The TCR comes from a woman aged 40 to 50 in good health. The rearrangement links TRBV27 to TRBJ2-5, with 9 bases matching TRBD1. CDR3 sequence: CASSLRDREGQETQYF. The CDR3 DNA sequence: TGTGCCAGCAGTCTTCGGGACAGGGAAGGCCAAGAGACCCAGTACTTC.